These T cell receptor beta chains were read from a single sample in a study of shared clonotypes between healthy human individuals. TCRdb keeps only in-frame clones here, not all; method: immunoSEQ multiplex PCR. Among some 360,000 clones listed, more than 60% were seen once. The material sequenced was memory CD4+ T cells sorted from blood. All receptors come from a young man in good health. Each CDR3 is given with its conserved first and last residue. D genes are given only for firm matches. For some rows the clone size is stated as once, few or many, or as a class when expanded; others skip it.

j_gene: TRBJ2-7; v_gene: TRBV7-2; abundance: NA; d_gene: NA; CDR3nt: TGTGCCAGCAGCACGGACCTGGGAGAGCAGTACTTC; CDR3aa: CASSTDLGEQYF
j_gene: TRBJ2-1; v_gene: TRBV7-2; abundance: NA; d_gene: TRBD2; CDR3nt: TGTGCCAGCGGGACTAGCGGGATTAACAATGAGCAGTTCTTC; CDR3aa: CASGTSGINNEQFF
j_gene: TRBJ2-7; v_gene: TRBV28; abundance: once; d_gene: NA; CDR3nt: TGTGCCAGCCTAAGGGCAGAATCCTACGAGCAGTACTTC; CDR3aa: CASLRAESYEQYF
j_gene: TRBJ2-7; v_gene: TRBV5-1; abundance: NA; d_gene: NA; CDR3nt: TGCGCCAGCAGCTTGGTACCAGGGGAAATAGGCGAGCAGTACTTC; CDR3aa: CASSLVPGEIGEQYF
j_gene: TRBJ1-1; v_gene: TRBV18; abundance: NA; d_gene: NA; CDR3nt: TGTGCCAGCTCACAGTCGGGGAGCACTGAAGCTTTCTTT; CDR3aa: CASSQSGSTEAFF
j_gene: TRBJ2-3; v_gene: TRBV6-1; abundance: few; d_gene: TRBD2; CDR3nt: TGTGCCAGCAGTGAAGCGCGGGGGGATACGCAGTATTTT; CDR3aa: CASSEARGDTQYF
j_gene: TRBJ2-1; v_gene: TRBV10-3; abundance: NA; d_gene: TRBD2; CDR3nt: TGTGCCATCAGTGGTGGGTTAGCGGGAATCTACAATGAGCAGTTCTTC; CDR3aa: CAISGGLAGIYNEQFF
j_gene: TRBJ1-5; v_gene: TRBV6-1; abundance: NA; d_gene: NA; CDR3nt: TGTGCCAGTCAACAGGGAAATAGCAATCAGCCCCAGCATTTT; CDR3aa: CASQQGNSNQPQHF
j_gene: TRBJ2-7; v_gene: TRBV27; abundance: NA; d_gene: NA; CDR3nt: TGTGCCAGCAGGCAAGACAGGTTCCACGAGCAGTACTTC; CDR3aa: CASRQDRFHEQYF
j_gene: TRBJ2-2; v_gene: TRBV5-1; abundance: NA; d_gene: TRBD2; CDR3nt: TGCGCCAGCAGCTTGGGACTAGCGGTACAATACACCGGGGAGCTGTTTTTT; CDR3aa: CASSLGLAVQYTGELFF
j_gene: TRBJ2-2; v_gene: TRBV11-1; abundance: few; d_gene: TRBD1; CDR3nt: TGTGCCAGCAGCTTAAGGGGGCGCCAACCCGGGGAGCTGTTTTTT; CDR3aa: CASSLRGRQPGELFF
j_gene: TRBJ2-1; v_gene: TRBV10-3; abundance: NA; d_gene: NA; CDR3nt: TGTGCCATCAGTACCAGCTCTACTAAGCACAATGAGCAGTTCTTC; CDR3aa: CAISTSSTKHNEQFF
j_gene: TRBJ1-1; v_gene: TRBV11-1; abundance: NA; d_gene: NA; CDR3nt: TGTGCCAGCAGCTTGCTTCCCGGGACGGCTACGCCTGAAGCTTTCTTT; CDR3aa: CASSLLPGTATPEAFF
j_gene: TRBJ2-3; v_gene: TRBV6-1; abundance: NA; d_gene: NA; CDR3nt: TGTGCCAGCAGTGGCAGGAGCCGGCAAACGCAGTATTTT; CDR3aa: CASSGRSRQTQYF
j_gene: TRBJ2-5; v_gene: TRBV7-2; abundance: NA; d_gene: NA; CDR3nt: TGTGCCAGCAGCTCCTATGGGCCTCAAGAGACCCAGTACTTC; CDR3aa: CASSSYGPQETQYF
j_gene: TRBJ2-7; v_gene: TRBV5-1; abundance: NA; d_gene: NA; CDR3nt: TGCGCCAGCAGCTCGGGTGGGGTCGGGTACGAGCAGTACTTC; CDR3aa: CASSSGGVGYEQYF
j_gene: TRBJ2-5; v_gene: TRBV15; abundance: NA; d_gene: NA; CDR3nt: TGTGCCACCAGCACGGGCGGAACCCAAGAGACCCAGTACTTC; CDR3aa: CATSTGGTQETQYF
j_gene: TRBJ2-7; v_gene: TRBV10-3; abundance: NA; d_gene: TRBD1; CDR3nt: TGTGCCATCAGTGAGCAGAGGACAGGGACCGGCTACGAGCAGTACTTC; CDR3aa: CAISEQRTGTGYEQYF
j_gene: TRBJ2-7; v_gene: TRBV11-2; abundance: NA; d_gene: NA; CDR3nt: TGTGCCAGCAGCTTAGATCACCTTTACGAGCAGTACTTC; CDR3aa: CASSLDHLYEQYF
j_gene: TRBJ1-2; v_gene: TRBV6-1; abundance: NA; d_gene: NA; CDR3nt: TGTGCCAGCAGTGAAGGCCCTGGGCCCTATGGCTACACCTTC; CDR3aa: CASSEGPGPYGYTF
j_gene: TRBJ2-5; v_gene: TRBV5-8; abundance: NA; d_gene: NA; CDR3nt: TGTGCCAGCAGCTTGACAGGGAGGCCCCCCCAAGAGACCCAGTACTTC; CDR3aa: CASSLTGRPPQETQYF
j_gene: TRBJ2-5; v_gene: TRBV14; abundance: NA; d_gene: NA; CDR3nt: TGTGCCAGCAGCCAATTGGATTTGGAGACCCAGTACTTC; CDR3aa: CASSQLDLETQYF
j_gene: TRBJ2-7; v_gene: TRBV19; abundance: NA; d_gene: NA; CDR3nt: TGTGCCAGTAGTATCGCCGACAGCCGGGGCTACGAGCAGTACTTC; CDR3aa: CASSIADSRGYEQYF
j_gene: TRBJ2-4; v_gene: TRBV28; abundance: NA; d_gene: NA; CDR3nt: TGTGCCAGCAGTTTTCACACTGGGGGGAACATTCAGTACTTC; CDR3aa: CASSFHTGGNIQYF
j_gene: TRBJ2-7; v_gene: TRBV30; abundance: once; d_gene: TRBD2; CDR3nt: TGTGCCTGGAGTGTACCCTTGGCTAGCGGGAGCTACGAGCAGTACTTC; CDR3aa: CAWSVPLASGSYEQYF
j_gene: TRBJ1-1; v_gene: TRBV19; abundance: few; d_gene: NA; CDR3nt: TGTGCCAGTAGTATAGGGGGAAAGAACACTGAAGCTTTCTTT; CDR3aa: CASSIGGKNTEAFF
j_gene: TRBJ2-5; v_gene: TRBV12-5; abundance: few; d_gene: TRBD1; CDR3nt: TGTGCTAGTGGCCACCCCGCCTACCCCGGACAGGCGGAGACCCAGTACTTC; CDR3aa: CASGHPAYPGQAETQYF
j_gene: TRBJ2-5; v_gene: TRBV19; abundance: few; d_gene: NA; CDR3nt: TGTGCCAGTAGTATCAGGGAGTCCCAAGAGACCCAGTACTTC; CDR3aa: CASSIRESQETQYF
j_gene: TRBJ2-7; v_gene: TRBV14; abundance: NA; d_gene: TRBD2; CDR3nt: TGTGCCAGCAGCCAAGATTACCCGGGAGGGGGCTACGAGCAGTACTTC; CDR3aa: CASSQDYPGGGYEQYF
j_gene: TRBJ1-2; v_gene: TRBV14; abundance: NA; d_gene: TRBD1; CDR3nt: TGTGCCAGCAACCCGGGACAGGGGTTATCTGGCTACACCTTC; CDR3aa: CASNPGQGLSGYTF
j_gene: TRBJ2-1; v_gene: TRBV4-1; abundance: NA; d_gene: NA; CDR3nt: TGCGCCAGCAGAGTGCTGGCGAGCTCCTACAATGAGCAGTTCTTC; CDR3aa: CASRVLASSYNEQFF
j_gene: TRBJ2-3; v_gene: TRBV7-2; abundance: NA; d_gene: NA; CDR3nt: TGTGCCAGCAGCCCCGGGTTAGGGGGGGCAGATACGCAGTATTTT; CDR3aa: CASSPGLGGADTQYF
j_gene: TRBJ2-3; v_gene: TRBV7-2; abundance: NA; d_gene: TRBD1; CDR3nt: TGTGCCAGCAGCCCAGACAGGGTCACAGATACGCAGTATTTT; CDR3aa: CASSPDRVTDTQYF